A single sample gave rise to the 30 T cell receptor beta chains below, sequenced in a study of cytomegalovirus exposure and HLA in healthy donors. TCRdb's table, derived via immunoSEQ multiplex PCR, lists solely in-frame clones and lacks some. Of approximately 60,000 clones in the sample, over 90% were seen once. Sequenced material: PBMCs. These receptors were collected from a woman between 18 and 29 years old in good health and CMV-seronegative.

The genes are TRBV29-1 and TRBJ1-1, with 9 bases identical to TRBD1. In germline, CDR1 is SQVTM, CDR2 ANQGSEA. The CDR3 has 14 amino acids. Trimming removed 3 bases from V and 0 bases from J; junction bases left unmatched: 2. The chain's CDR3 is CSVDGDRVNTEAFF. The CDR3 DNA follows: TGCAGCGTTGATGGGGACAGGGTGAACACTGAAGCTTTCTTT.

The chain joins TRBV5-1 to TRBJ1-1; 9 bases match TRBD1. CDR3 length equals 15 residues. Germline lookup yields CDR1 SGHRS and CDR2 YFSETQ. V lost 6 bases to trimming and J lost 4 bases; unmatched junction nucleotides: 10. CDR3: CASTFAGTGITEAFF. The CDR3 nucleotides read TGCGCCAGCACATTCGCCGGGACAGGGATCACTGAAGCTTTCTTT.

V usage is TRBV29-1 and J usage is TRBJ2-7; 10 nucleotides match TRBD2. Germline V gene data show CDR1 as SQVTM and CDR2 as ANQGSEA. The CDR3 is 13 amino acids. The J segment lost 2 bases and the V segment lost 7 bases, leaving 5 bases of the junction unmatched. The CDR3 bases are TGCAGCGCAGTAGCGGGGGGCACCTACGAGCAGTACTTC. It codes for CSAVAGGTYEQYF.

The chain carries TRBV27 and TRBJ2-7; unclear D gene. Germline V lookup: CDR1 MNHEY, CDR2 SMNVEV (reference sequence). The CDR3 runs 14 residues. V was trimmed by 5 bases and J by 3 bases, leaving 14 bases between them. CDR3: CASSATFMDYEQYV. The CDR3 DNA follows: TGTGCCAGCAGTGCAACATTTATGGACTACGAGCAGTACGTC.

The chain links TRBV5-1 to TRBJ2-1; 8 bases match TRBD1. The CDR3 sequence is 16 residues long. The germline V gene has CDR1 SGHRS and CDR2 YFSETQ. Unmatched junction bases numbered 14, after V lost 5 bases and J lost 7 bases. In DNA, the CDR3 is TGCGCCAGCAGACAGAGCTCCGGGACAGGACAAAATGAGCAGTTCTTC. This sequence encodes CASRQSSGTGQNEQFF.

The chain couples TRBV18 to TRBJ2-1; D possibly corresponds to TRBD2 (7 bases). The V end was cut by 1 base, the J end by 8 bases, with 9 bases between. The CDR3 sequence is 13 residues long. Per germline, CDR1 KGHSH and CDR2 LQKENI. CDR3 sequence: CASSPLGGDEQFF. The DNA of the CDR3 is TGTGCCAGCTCACCACTAGGGGGGGATGAGCAGTTCTTC. Looking up the rest from reference TRBV18 and TRBJ2-1 gives the full variable domain: NAGVMQNPRHLVRRRGQEARLRCSPMKGHSHVYWYRQLPEEGLKFMVYLQKENIIDESGMPKERFSAEFPKEGPSILRIQQVVRGDSAAYFCASSPLGGDEQFFGPGTRLTVL.

The chain combines TRBV7-2 with TRBJ1-5; 9 nucleotides agree with TRBD1. Trimming at V came to 5 bases and at J to 3 bases, leaving 5 bases not matched to a gene. Germline V CDR1 and CDR2: SGHTA, FQGNSA. The CDR3 runs 15 residues. For the CDR3, the DNA is TGTGCCAGCAGCCGCGACAGGGGGTCCAATCAGCCCCAGCATTTT. As protein: CASSRDRGSNQPQHF.

The CDR3 bases are TGCAGCGTTGAAGGGCTAGCGGGAGGCCAAGAGACCCAGTACTTC. This codes for CSVEGLAGGQETQYF. The chain joins TRBV29-1 to TRBJ2-5, with 11 bases aligning to TRBD2. The V gene's germline CDR1 is SQVTM and CDR2 ANQGSEA. V shed 1 base and J 1 base; nucleotides not matched to a gene: 2. This CDR3 is 15 amino acids long.

The V call is TRBV18, the J call TRBJ1-5; no definite D call. Germline assignment: CDR1 KGHSH and CDR2 LQKENI. V lost 5 bases, J lost 10 bases, and 9 bases lay in between. The CDR3 runs to 11 residues. CDR3 in amino acids: CASSGRGPQHF. CDR3 DNA: TGTGCCAGCTCAGGACGGGGTCCCCAGCATTTT.

The rearrangement uses TRBV7-6 and TRBJ1-2; TRBD1 agrees at 8 bases. CDR1 is SGHVS, CDR2 FNYEAQ, per germline. V lost 1 base, J lost 7 bases, and 11 bases stayed unmatched. CDR3 length: 16 residues. CDR3 sequence reads: CASSLGPGQARFGYTF. In nucleotides, the CDR3 is TGTGCCAGCAGCTTAGGTCCGGGACAGGCCCGGTTTGGCTACACCTTC. The variable domain in full, with the rest retrieved from reference TRBV7-6 and TRBJ1-2, is GAGVSQSPRYKVTKRGQDVALRCDPISGHVSLYWYRQALGQGPEFLTYFNYEAQQDKSGLPNDRFSAERPEGSISTLTIQRTEQRDSAMYRCASSLGPGQARFGYTFGSGTRLTVV.

The genes are TRBV7-2 and TRBJ2-1; D may be TRBD2 (6 bases). This CDR3 has 15 residues. Between the trimmed V and J ends, which lost 3 bases and 7 bases, there was a span of 16 bases. Germline CDR1 reads SGHTA; CDR2 reads FQGNSA. CDR3 in amino acids: CASSFGGTRRNEQFF. The CDR3 DNA reads TGTGCCAGCAGCTTTGGAGGGACCAGGAGGAATGAGCAGTTCTTC.

This clone showed up just once. The chain uses TRBV7-8 and TRBJ1-2; D perhaps matches TRBD1 (5 bases). Trimming took off 10 bases at V and 4 bases at J, with 16 bases between the two ends. The CDR3 totals 13 residues. The V gene's germline CDR1 is SGHVS and CDR2 FQNEAQ. The CDR3 DNA follows: TGTGCCACTCGGGGGGTTGTGGGCTATGGCTACACCTTC. It codes for CATRGVVGYGYTF. Looking up the rest from reference TRBV7-8 and TRBJ1-2 gives the full variable domain: GAGVSQSPRYKVAKRGQDVALRCDPISGHVSLFWYQQALGQGPEFLTYFQNEAQLDKSGLPSDRFFAERPEGSVSTLKIQRTQQEDSAVYLCATRGVVGYGYTFGSGTRLTVV.

This chain uses TRBV6-5 with TRBJ1-4, with D possibly TRBD1 on 5 matching bases. V gave up 7 bases and J gave up 7 bases, with 13 bases separating them. Germline lookup yields CDR1 MNHEY and CDR2 SVGAGI. This CDR3 contains 13 residues. In DNA form, the CDR3 reads TGTGCCAGCAAAAGCCAGGGTCGTGAAAAACTGTTTTTT. Its protein product is CASKSQGREKLFF.

This chain joins TRBV28 and TRBJ1-5; TRBD1 agrees at 7 bases. Germline V CDR1 and CDR2: MDHEN, SYDVKM. Trimming cost V 2 bases and J 2 bases; bases outside gene matches: 6. The CDR3 is made up of 16 amino acids. The CDR3 region has the DNA TGTGCCAGCAGTTTAAGACAGGGTTTAGGCAATCAGCCCCAGCATTTT. Translated: CASSLRQGLGNQPQHF.

The rearrangement links TRBV5-6 to TRBJ1-2, with TRBD1 matching over 7 bases. Trimming at V came to 3 bases and at J to 4 bases, leaving 3 bases not matched to a gene. There are 13 residues in the CDR3. Germline loops: CDR1 SGHDT, CDR2 YYEEEE. The CDR3 loop reads CASSYRDSYGYTF. In DNA, the CDR3 is TGTGCCAGCAGCTACCGGGACAGCTATGGCTACACCTTC.

This clone occurred once. The gene calls are TRBV5-1 and TRBJ2-7; 10 nucleotides align to TRBD2. V was clipped by 2 bases and J by 1 base; unmatched bases: 0. Looked up from germline, CDR1 is SGHRS and CDR2 is YFSETQ. CDR3 length: 14 residues. The DNA of the CDR3 is TGCGCCAGCAGCTTAGCGGGAGGGTCCTACGAGCAGTACGTC. It specifies CASSLAGGSYEQYV.

The DNA of the CDR3 is TGTGCCAGCAGCTCGGGCCGGGACTGGAACTACGAGCAGTACTTC. Translating gives CASSSGRDWNYEQYF. The genes are TRBV7-9 and TRBJ2-7, with a weak D call TRBD2 (6 bases). The V and J ends lost 4 bases and 3 bases respectively, with 16 bases between them. This CDR3 has 15 amino acids. The germline V gene encodes CDR1 SEHNR and CDR2 FQNEAQ (reference sequence).

This sequence joins TRBV7-2 and TRBJ2-2; 13 bases align to TRBD2. J lost 4 bases, V lost 5 bases, and 13 bases had no gene match. Germline loops: CDR1 SGHTA, CDR2 FQGNSA. The CDR3 has 19 residues. For the CDR3, the DNA is TGTGCCAGCAGCCGTACGGAACTAGCGGGGGGGCCCAGCACCGGGGAGCTGTTTTTT. Encoded protein: CASSRTELAGGPSTGELFF.

The chain joins TRBV9 to TRBJ2-1, with 7 bases fitting TRBD1. CDR1 and CDR2 from the germline V gene are SGDLS and YYNGEE. V was pared by 1 base and J by 4 bases, with 5 bases of the junction left unmatched. The CDR3 contains 15 residues. The CDR3 protein is CASSVWDRSYNEQFF. The CDR3 bases are TGTGCCAGCAGCGTATGGGACAGATCGTACAATGAGCAGTTCTTC.

This rearrangement joins TRBV27 to TRBJ1-1; D gene ambiguous. Trimming removed 2 bases at V and 4 bases at J, with 11 bases between. The CDR3 consists of 14 residues. CDR1 and CDR2 (germline): MNHEY, SMNVEV (reference sequence). In DNA form, the CDR3 reads TGTGCCAGCAGTTTAGCGGCGACGGGCACTGAAGCTTTCTTT. This codes for CASSLAATGTEAFF.

This chain joins TRBV6-1 and TRBJ2-6; possibly TRBD2 for D (6 bases). Trimming took off 7 bases at V and 3 bases at J, with 10 bases between the two ends. CDR1 and CDR2 from the germline V gene are MNHNS and SASEGT. The CDR3 is made up of 14 amino acids. CDR3 in amino acids: CASIGGYGANVLTF. CDR3 DNA sequence: TGTGCCAGCATAGGAGGGTATGGGGCCAACGTCCTGACTTTC.

V gene TRBV5-5 combines with J gene TRBJ1-2; the match to TRBD1 covers 8 bases. CDR3 length: 16 amino acids. After removal of 4 bases from V and 1 base from J, the junction contained 9 bases not matched to a gene. Per germline, CDR1 SGHKS and CDR2 YYEKEE (reference sequence). The chain's CDR3 is CASSGPDRGFNYGYTF. In DNA form, the CDR3 reads TGTGCCAGCAGCGGCCCCGACAGGGGATTTAACTATGGCTACACCTTC.

The rearrangement joins TRBV6-1 to TRBJ2-1, with D possibly matching TRBD2 (5 bases). The CDR3 has 13 residues. Germline CDR1 is MNHNS and CDR2 is SASEGT. Between the trimmed V and J ends, which lost 2 bases and 6 bases, there was a span of 8 bases. The CDR3 DNA sequence: TGTGCCAGCAGTGAACGGGGTGGCAATGAGCAGTTCTTC. This sequence encodes CASSERGGNEQFF.

V and J are TRBV6-6 and TRBJ1-4; unclear D gene. V was cut by 0 bases and J by 0 bases, with 8 bases left in between. The germline V gene encodes CDR1 MNHNY and CDR2 SVGAGI (reference sequence). The CDR3 runs 16 residues. The CDR3 here is CASSYSDISTNEKLFF. The CDR3 nucleotides are TGTGCCAGCAGTTACTCCGACATATCAACTAATGAAAAACTGTTTTTT.

The V and J genes are TRBV6-1 and TRBJ2-3, with TRBD1 identical over 7 bases. This CDR3 has 15 amino acids. Germline V gene sequence: CDR1 MNHNS, CDR2 SASEGT. V shed 2 bases, J shed 4 bases, and the junction held 6 bases outside the gene matches. CDR3 DNA sequence: TGTGCCAGCAGTGAACAGGGGGTGAGGGCAGATACGCAGTATTTT. The encoded protein is CASSEQGVRADTQYF.

Only one count was recorded for this clone. The V gene is TRBV30, the J gene TRBJ2-3, with 9 bases lining up with TRBD2. The ends lost 5 bases at V and 0 bases at J; junction bases unmatched: 9. Germline values: CDR1 GTSNPN, CDR2 SVGIG (reference sequence). The CDR3 consists of 16 residues. CDR3 in DNA: TGTGCCTGGCGGGGACCCAGCGGGGGGAGCACAGATACGCAGTATTTT. This gives the protein CAWRGPSGGSTDTQYF.

The genes are TRBV6-5 and TRBJ1-2, with D unclear. The V gene's germline CDR1 is MNHEY and CDR2 SVGAGI. CDR3 size: 15 residues. Trimming took off 8 bases at V and 2 bases at J, with 18 bases between the two ends. CDR3 region: CASRLQRDTNYGYTF. In DNA, the CDR3 is TGTGCCAGCCGTCTTCAACGAGACACGAACTATGGCTACACCTTC.

The chain has TRBV27 and TRBJ2-7; D might be TRBD2 (6 bases). The germline V gene encodes CDR1 MNHEY and CDR2 SMNVEV (reference sequence). The CDR3 is made up of 15 amino acids. Trimming took 6 bases from V and 3 from J, leaving 18 bases between them. CDR3 residues: CASSVDRGSLYEQYF. The CDR3 nucleotides read TGTGCCAGCAGCGTGGATCGGGGGTCCCTCTACGAGCAGTACTTC.

The gene calls are TRBV25-1 and TRBJ1-2; D remains unclear. The V end lost 6 bases, the J end lost 3 bases, and 5 bases lay between the germline ends. The CDR3 is 11 amino acids. Germline CDR1 reads MGHDK; CDR2 reads SYGVNS. The CDR3 loop is CASSPDYGYTF. In DNA, the CDR3 is TGTGCCAGCAGCCCTGACTATGGCTACACCTTC.

This clone came up once. J is TRBJ1-2 and V is TRBV11-3; 7 positions match TRBD1. V was pared by 4 bases and J by 2 bases, with 13 bases of the junction left unmatched. Germline V lookup: CDR1 SGHNT, CDR2 YENEEA. CDR3 length: 17 amino acids. The CDR3 protein is CASSSGTGVQGNYGYTF. CDR3 bases: TGTGCCAGCAGCTCTGGTACAGGGGTACAAGGGAACTATGGCTACACCTTC.